This T cell receptor (beta chain) was retrieved from a study of CD8+ T cells in alopecia areata. Study details: Treated individuals took tofacitinib by mouth, 5 to 10 mg twice daily. Points from the study as a whole: Higher clonality than in normal scalp was seen in lesional scalp, especially alopecia totalis/universalis.

With regard to this clone: Its antigen is undetermined. The sample contains more than one DNA sequence encoding this CDR3.

Germline lookup yields CDR1 SGHRS and CDR2 YFSETQ. The CDR3 is made up of 13 amino acids. Trimming shortened V by 2 bases and J by 2 bases, and 7 bases separated the two germline ends. In each case, RNA was isolated and then reverse transcribed into cDNA as the sequencing template. The table came from immunoSEQ multiplex PCR; TCRdb's copy has only in-frame clones and leaves some out. The table records just over 150,000 clones, around 50% of them present only once. This chain joins TRBV5-1 and TRBJ1-1, with D unresolved. This clonotype was obtained from a human donor with alopecia areata. Sequenced here: CD8+ T cells sorted from blood, sampled at week 0. The CDR3 loop is CASSFRSNTEAFF. In DNA form, the CDR3 reads TGCGCCAGCAGCTTCAGATCTAACACTGAAGCTTTCTTT.